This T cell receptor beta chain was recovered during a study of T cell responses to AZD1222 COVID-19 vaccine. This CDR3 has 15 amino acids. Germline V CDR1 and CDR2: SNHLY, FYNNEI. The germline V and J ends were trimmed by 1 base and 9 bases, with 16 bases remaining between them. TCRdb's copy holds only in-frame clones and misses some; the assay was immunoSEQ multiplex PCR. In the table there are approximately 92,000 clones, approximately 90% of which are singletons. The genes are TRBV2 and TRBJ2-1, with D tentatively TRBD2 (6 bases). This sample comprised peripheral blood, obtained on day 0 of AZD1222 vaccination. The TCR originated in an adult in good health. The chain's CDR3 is CASSEVELAFGEQFF. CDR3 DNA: TGTGCCAGCAGTGAAGTCGAACTAGCATTTGGTGAGCAGTTCTTC. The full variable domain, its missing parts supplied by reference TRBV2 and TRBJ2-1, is EPEVTQTPSHQVTQMGQEVILRCVPISNHLYFYWYRQILGQKVEFLVSFYNNEISEKSEIFDDQFSVERPDGSNFTLKIRSTKLEDSAMYFCASSEVELAFGEQFFGPGTRLTVL.